The rows below give T cell receptor beta chains drawn from one sample of a study of T-cell reconstitution after alpha-beta-depleted transplantation in children. TCRdb processed the PCR reads anew with MiXCR; each CDR3 protein has one entry. The profile shows more than 200,000 distinct CDR3 sequences, under 30% of them singletons. The specimen comprised PBMCs, sampled before TCRalphabeta/CD19-depleted stem cell transplant. The receptors come from a girl aged 2 to 10 with Fanconi anemia, due to receive a stem cell transplant. The CDR3 runs from the conserved cysteine through the conserved F or W.

j_call v_call cdr3_aa
TRBJ1-1 TRBV20-1 CSATPAGRTEAFF
TRBJ2-3 TRBV29-1 CSSTRATVLTDTQYF
TRBJ2-7 TRBV7-2 CASSLGRAVAYEQYF
TRBJ2-3 TRBV29-1 CSVELQGLVQGTDTQYF
TRBJ2-1 TRBV12-3/TRBV12-4 CASSFPRGHPYNEQFF
TRBJ2-7 TRBV30 CAWSVQGNGEQYF
TRBJ2-3 TRBV12-3/TRBV12-4 CASRIAGADTQYF
TRBJ2-2 TRBV29-1 CSVEEGLAGASGELFF
TRBJ2-7 TRBV29-1 CSVSRGYEQYF
TRBJ2-1 TRBV20-1 CSAAQLAPYNEQFF
TRBJ2-5 TRBV29-1 CSYQTSGQETQYF
TRBJ2-5 TRBV18 CASSPLRGGETQYF
TRBJ1-2 TRBV2 CASSVLGRDGYTF
TRBJ2-7 TRBV6-5 CASSYRGGWSEQYF
TRBJ2-6 TRBV4-2 CASSQDLGPGANVLTF
TRBJ1-6 TRBV20-1 CSVSRSSGNNSPLHF
TRBJ2-1 TRBV29-1 CSVPRGGGDEQFF
TRBJ2-1 TRBV29-1 CSVEDLTVASYNEQFF